This is a list of T cell receptor beta chains from one sample in a study of cytomegalovirus exposure and HLA in healthy donors. Repertoires were generated with immunoSEQ multiplex PCR, while TCRdb's copy carries only in-frame clones and drops some. The sample has roughly 200,000 clones; about 81% are singletons. The sample was PBMCs. Receptors were obtained from a woman between 40 and 50 years old in good health and CMV-seronegative. The CDR3 runs from the conserved cysteine through the conserved F or W. The order of the fields is V gene, D gene, CDR3 length, clone size, J gene, CDR3 protein, CDR3 DNA. A D gene is named only where the DNA matches it firmly. Expanded clones get a size class; other rows say once, few or many, or leave the size out.

TRBV28	NA	15	NA	TRBJ2-7	CASSLPSWASYEQYF	TGTGCCAGCAGTTTGCCTTCGTGGGCCTCCTACGAGCAGTACTTC
TRBV28	NA	16	once	TRBJ2-3	CASSFPTVKRKGTQYF	TGTGCCAGCAGTTTTCCGACGGTTAAGCGCAAAGGTACGCAGTATTTT
TRBV28	NA	13	NA	TRBJ1-5	CASSLFQGQPQHF	TGTGCCAGCAGTTTATTTCAGGGTCAGCCCCAGCATTTT
TRBV10-3	NA	15	NA	TRBJ1-3	CAISDHSTSGNTIYF	TGTGCCATCAGTGACCACTCAACCTCTGGAAACACCATATATTTT
TRBV12-1	NA	12	NA	TRBJ2-7	CASLVAGCEQYF	TGTGCCAGCCTGGTAGCGGGATGCGAGCAGTACTTC
TRBV7-8	NA	14	NA	TRBJ2-3	CASSSRSGVDTQYF	TGTGCCAGCAGCTCCCGGTCAGGGGTAGATACGCAGTATTTT
TRBV2	TRBD2	15	once	TRBJ2-2	CASRRTSGNTGELFF	TGTGCCAGCAGGCGGACTAGCGGGAACACCGGGGAGCTGTTTTTT
TRBV30	NA	11	NA	TRBJ1-4	CAWSSGEKLFF	TGTGCCTGGAGTTCGGGTGAAAAACTGTTTTTT
TRBV6-1	TRBD2	14	NA	TRBJ2-1	CASSGLAVYNEQFF	TGTGCCAGCAGTGGACTAGCGGTCTACAATGAGCAGTTCTTC
TRBV28	NA	14	NA	TRBJ2-1	CASSTLGGASEQFF	TGTGCCAGCTCAACTCTCGGGGGAGCCAGTGAGCAGTTCTTC
TRBV30	NA	12	NA	TRBJ1-2	CAWSTRGYGYTF	TGTGCCTGGAGTACACGGGGTTATGGCTACACCTTC
TRBV5-1	NA	19	NA	TRBJ1-3	CASSLVAASQSSSGNTIYF	TGCGCCAGCAGCTTAGTCGCGGCGTCCCAGAGTAGCTCTGGAAACACCATATATTTT
TRBV2	TRBD1	14	NA	TRBJ1-4	CASNRDRGNEKLFF	TGTGCCAGCAACCGGGACAGGGGGAATGAAAAACTGTTTTTT
TRBV5-6	NA	15	NA	TRBJ2-5	CASSFSPGGSETQYF	TGTGCCAGCAGCTTCAGTCCGGGGGGCTCGGAGACCCAGTACTTC
TRBV29-1	NA	13	NA	TRBJ2-2	CSVVTVGDGELFF	TGCAGCGTTGTAACAGTCGGGGACGGGGAGCTGTTTTTT